This T cell receptor beta chain was identified during a study of CD8+CD57+ T cells in acquired aplastic anemia. For sequencing, patients were chosen who had shown expansion of CD8+CD57+ cells by flow cytometry. Template material for TCR beta VDJ and CDR3 profiling consisted of genomic DNA. TCRdb processed the reads anew with MiXCR; each CDR3 protein has one entry. The data contain about 240,000 distinct CDR3 sequences, around 46% of them singletons. Trimming removed 0 bases from V and 0 bases from J, with 9 bases in between. The CDR3 is made up of 17 amino acids. CDR1 MGHRA and CDR2 YSYEKL come from the germline V gene. This clonotype has at least ten counts.

This receptor was taken from a human donor with aplastic anemia. Material: sorted CD4+, CD8+, or CD8+CD57+ T cells (not recorded which) from PBMCs. V is TRBV4-1 and J is TRBJ1-6; D unclear. CDR3 in amino acids: CASSQDGKISYNSPLHF. CDR3 in DNA: TGCGCCAGCAGCCAAGACGGGAAAATCTCCTATAATTCACCCCTCCACTTT.